Sequencing of this T cell receptor (beta chain) was carried out in a study of identical twins. Template switching (which added a universal primer site) was used, and cDNA carried unique molecular identifiers. Each CDR3 protein is one row after TCRdb ran MiXCR on the 5' RACE reads. The sample lists about 690,000 distinct CDR3 sequences, about 20% occurring once. There are 13 residues in the CDR3. Looked up from germline, CDR1 is SQVTM and CDR2 is ANQGSEA. Trimming cost V 3 bases and J 4 bases, with 12 bases left between them. The sample holds many counts of this clonotype. Its antigen remains unknown. Study results and caveats: Beta out-of-frame sequences showed weaker excess sharing between twins.

This sample also appeared in a second study, on T cells expressing NK-cell markers.

Sequencing was done on a sample of PBMCs. The TCR was taken from a woman under 30 in good health. The chain uses TRBV29-1 and TRBJ2-5, with D possibly matching TRBD2 (6 bases). The CDR3 nucleotides read TGCAGCGTTGACGGACTCGGGGGAGAGACCCAGTACTTC. Encoded protein: CSVDGLGGETQYF.